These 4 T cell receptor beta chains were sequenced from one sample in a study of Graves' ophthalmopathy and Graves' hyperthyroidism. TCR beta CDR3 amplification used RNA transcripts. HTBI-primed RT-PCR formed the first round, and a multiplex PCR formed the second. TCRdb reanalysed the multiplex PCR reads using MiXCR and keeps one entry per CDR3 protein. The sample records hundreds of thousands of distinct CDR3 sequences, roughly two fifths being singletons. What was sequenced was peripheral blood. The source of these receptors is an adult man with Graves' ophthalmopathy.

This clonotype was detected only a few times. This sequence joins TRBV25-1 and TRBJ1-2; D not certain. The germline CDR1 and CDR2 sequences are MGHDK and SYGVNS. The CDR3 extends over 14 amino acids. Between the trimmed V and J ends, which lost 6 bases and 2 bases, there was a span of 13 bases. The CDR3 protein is CASSRRTVNYGYTF. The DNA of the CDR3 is TGTGCCAGCAGCCGCCGGACTGTGAACTATGGCTACACCTTC.

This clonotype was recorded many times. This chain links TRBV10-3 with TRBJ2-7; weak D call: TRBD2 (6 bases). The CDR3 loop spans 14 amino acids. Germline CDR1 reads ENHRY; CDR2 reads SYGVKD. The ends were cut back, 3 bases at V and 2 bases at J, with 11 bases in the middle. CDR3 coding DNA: TGTGCCATCAGTGAAGGGCGGGGAACCTACGAGCAGTACTTC. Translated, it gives CAISEGRGTYEQYF.

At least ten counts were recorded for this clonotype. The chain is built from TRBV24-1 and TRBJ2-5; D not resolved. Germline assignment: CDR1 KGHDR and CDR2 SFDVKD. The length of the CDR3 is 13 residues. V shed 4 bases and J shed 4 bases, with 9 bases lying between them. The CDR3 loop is CATSDPPRETQYF. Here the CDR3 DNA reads TGTGCCACCAGTGACCCGCCCCGAGAGACCCAGTACTTC.

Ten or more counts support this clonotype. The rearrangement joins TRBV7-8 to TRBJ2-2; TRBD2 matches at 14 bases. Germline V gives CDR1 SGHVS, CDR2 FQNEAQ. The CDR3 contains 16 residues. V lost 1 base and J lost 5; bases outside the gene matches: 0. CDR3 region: CASSLGLAGGTGELFF. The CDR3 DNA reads TGTGCCAGCAGCTTAGGACTAGCGGGAGGGACCGGGGAGCTGTTTTTT.